This passage covers 27 T cell receptor beta chains from one sample sequenced in a study of T cell changes during pregnancy in multiple sclerosis. Data came from immunoSEQ multiplex PCR; TCRdb stores just in-frame clones and leaves some out. The profile covers about 59,000 clones, with around 93% appearing a single time and approximately 0.35% taken by the ten largest. Material: CD4+ T cells from peripheral blood mononuclear cells, obtained before pregnancy. These receptors all stem from a female donor with multiple sclerosis, enrolled in a pregnancy study.

The chain carries TRBV2 and TRBJ2-1; 7 bases are a match to TRBD1. Germline CDR1 reads SNHLY; CDR2 reads FYNNEI. Trimming took 6 bases from V and 9 from J; bases not matched to a gene: 11. The CDR3 is 14 residues long. DNA for the CDR3: TGTGCCAGCAGAGACGATCCACAGGGGAGTGAGCAGTTCTTC. It yields the protein CASRDDPQGSEQFF.

This chain connects TRBV2 to TRBJ2-1, with 7 nucleotides matching TRBD2. V trimming: 3 bases; J trimming: 6 bases; junction bases outside the gene matches: 5. This CDR3 is built from 14 residues. Per germline, CDR1 SNHLY and CDR2 FYNNEI. In DNA, the CDR3 is TGTGCCAGCAGTGAGGGGGGGTGGCCCAATGAGCAGTTCTTC. Translation gives CASSEGGWPNEQFF.

This chain uses TRBV7-9 with TRBJ2-4; 8 bases line up with TRBD1. With V trimmed by 1 base and J by 0 bases, 2 bases remained unmatched. The CDR3 extends over 16 amino acids. The germline gives CDR1 SEHNR, CDR2 FQNEAQ (reference sequence). CDR3 coding DNA: TGTGCCAGCAGCTTAGGTACAGGGGGAGCCAAAAACATTCAGTACTTC. It encodes CASSLGTGGAKNIQYF.

A note on this clone: One end of the junction is discordant with germline, which a read error may explain. The rearrangement joins TRBV28 to TRBJ2-7; 7 bases agree with TRBD1. The CDR3 consists of 14 residues. CDR1 and CDR2 (germline): MDHEN, SYDVKM. CDR3 in amino acids: CASNLIRDSGEQYF. The CDR3 DNA reads TGTGCCAGCAATTTAATCCGGGACAGCGGTGAGCAGTACTTC.

Here the CDR3 reads CASRLSTEAFF. The CDR3 region has the DNA TGTGCCAGCAGGTTGAGCACTGAAGCTTTCTTT. The chain links TRBV28 to TRBJ1-1, with no clear D. CDR3 length: 11 amino acids. Germline CDR1 is MDHEN and CDR2 is SYDVKM. Trimming took 6 bases from V and 4 from J, leaving 6 bases between them. Together with reference TRBV28 and TRBJ1-1, the CDR3 gives the full variable domain: DVKVTQSSRYLVKRTGEKVFLECVQDMDHENMFWYRQDPGLGLRLIYFSYDVKMKEKGDIPEGYSVSREKKERFSLILESASTNQTSMYLCASRLSTEAFFGQGTRLTVV.

The chain employs TRBV12-5 and TRBJ2-7; tentatively, D is TRBD1 (6 bases). CDR1 and CDR2 from the germline V gene are LGHNT and FRNRAP. The ends were cut back, 0 bases at V and 3 bases at J, with 15 bases in the middle. CDR3 length: 16 residues. CDR3 sequence: CASGLVLAGDLYEQYF. For the CDR3, the DNA is TGTGCTAGTGGTTTGGTATTGGCAGGGGATCTCTACGAGCAGTACTTC.

The chain joins TRBV6-5 to TRBJ2-7; D uncertain. Per the germline V gene, CDR1 is MNHEY and CDR2 is SVGAGI. V dropped 0 bases and J dropped 5 bases, with 11 bases sitting between them. The CDR3 sequence is 14 residues long. The CDR3 DNA reads as TGTGCCAGCAGTTACTCATCCCAACGGGACGAGCAGTACTTC. Protein: CASSYSSQRDEQYF.

This rearrangement joins TRBV28 to TRBJ1-5; possible D gene TRBD1, 5 bases. This CDR3 contains 15 residues. Germline CDR1 MDHEN, CDR2 SYDVKM. Trimming stripped 3 bases from V and 3 bases from J, with 12 bases between. As DNA, the CDR3 is TGTGCCAGCAGTTTTGGCAGGGTCCTCAATCAGCCCCAGCATTTT. Its protein is CASSFGRVLNQPQHF.

This sequence joins TRBV19 and TRBJ2-2; perhaps TRBD1 as D (5 bases). V was pared by 2 bases and J by 5 bases, with 9 bases between. The length of the CDR3 is 14 residues. Germline V CDR1 and CDR2: LNHDA, SQIVND (reference sequence). In DNA form, the CDR3 reads TGTGCCAGTAGTATACCCCCAGGGACCGGGGAGCTGTTTTTT. Translating it yields CASSIPPGTGELFF.

The V gene is TRBV6-4, the J gene TRBJ2-1; 9 bases match TRBD2. The CDR3 is 15 amino acids. V gave up 6 bases and J gave up 6 bases; unmatched junction bases: 9. Germline values: CDR1 MRHNA, CDR2 SNTAGT. DNA for the CDR3: TGTGCCAGCAGAGGCGCGGGAGGGCCTTGCAATGAGCAGTTCTTC. Its protein product is CASRGAGGPCNEQFF.

The chain couples TRBV5-1 to TRBJ2-3; 14 nucleotides line up with TRBD2. Germline CDR1 reads SGHRS; CDR2 reads YFSETQ. This CDR3 comprises 18 residues. Germline trimming cut 4 bases from V and 2 bases from J; bases unmatched to any gene: 9. The CDR3 loop is CASSNGLAGGSFTDTQYF. In nucleotides, the CDR3 is TGCGCCAGCAGCAACGGACTAGCGGGAGGTTCCTTCACAGATACGCAGTATTTT.

The chain recombines TRBV18 with TRBJ1-4; unclear D gene. V gave up 5 bases and J gave up 4 bases, with 8 bases separating them. Germline lookup yields CDR1 KGHSH and CDR2 LQKENI. CDR3 length equals 13 residues. The CDR3 DNA is TGTGCCAGCTCATTACAAAGTAATGAAAAACTGTTTTTT. This codes for CASSLQSNEKLFF.

V is TRBV7-9 and J is TRBJ2-5; 10 bases match TRBD2. J was trimmed by 5 bases and V by 8 bases; bases with no gene match: 8. CDR3 length equals 14 residues. Germline-derived CDR1 and CDR2 are SEHNR and FQNEAQ (reference sequence). CDR3 nucleotides: TGTGCCAGCCACCTAGCGGGAGTTGGGGAGACCCAGTACTTC. Its translation: CASHLAGVGETQYF.

The chain links TRBV11-3 to TRBJ2-7; no clear D gene. CDR3 length: 14 amino acids. The germline V gene has CDR1 SGHNT and CDR2 YENEEA. Between the trimmed V and J ends, which lost 5 bases and 1 base, there was a span of 12 bases. CDR3: CASSLLGGSYEQYF. The CDR3 nucleotides are TGTGCCAGCAGCCTACTCGGCGGATCCTACGAGCAGTACTTC.

This chain uses TRBV30 with TRBJ2-1; 7 bases agree with TRBD2. CDR1 GTSNPN and CDR2 SVGIG come from the germline V gene (reference sequence). This CDR3 comprises 17 residues. The J segment lost 2 bases and the V segment lost 3 bases, leaving 13 bases of the junction unmatched. CDR3 sequence reads: CAWRTEYGTKPYNEQFF. The CDR3 nucleotides are TGTGCCTGGAGGACAGAGTACGGGACTAAACCCTACAATGAGCAGTTCTTC.

This chain joins TRBV18 and TRBJ2-7; 7 bases agree with TRBD2. Trimming at V came to 5 bases and at J to 6 bases, leaving 7 bases not matched to a gene. The CDR3 runs to 13 residues. In germline, CDR1 is KGHSH, CDR2 LQKENI. The CDR3 reads CASSTSRETEQYF. CDR3 DNA sequence: TGTGCCAGCTCAACCTCGCGGGAGACCGAGCAGTACTTC.

This chain connects TRBV9 to TRBJ2-7; 7 nucleotides align to TRBD2. Unmatched junction bases numbered 18, after V lost 6 bases and J lost 0 bases. Germline V gene lookup returns CDR1 SGDLS and CDR2 YYNGEE. CDR3 length: 18 amino acids. The DNA for the CDR3 is TGTGCCAGCACCCCTGGTACGGCGGGAGTCATCGACTCCTACGAGCAGTACTTC. Encoded protein: CASTPGTAGVIDSYEQYF.

V usage is TRBV5-1 and J usage is TRBJ2-3; D possibly corresponds to TRBD1 (6 bases). The CDR3 is 15 residues long. Per germline, CDR1 SGHRS and CDR2 YFSETQ. V was cut by 4 bases and J by 2 bases, with 14 bases left in between. This CDR3 is CASSPGQTVTDTQYF. CDR3 DNA: TGCGCCAGCAGCCCCGGACAGACCGTCACAGATACGCAGTATTTT.

V and J are TRBV28 and TRBJ1-5, with 8 bases fitting TRBD1. The CDR3 loop spans 14 amino acids. Trimming removed 4 bases from V and 1 base from J; junction bases left unmatched: 0. Germline V gene lookup returns CDR1 MDHEN and CDR2 SYDVKM. The CDR3 loop reads CASSWDRSNQPQHF. The DNA of the CDR3 is TGTGCCAGCAGTTGGGACAGGAGCAATCAGCCCCAGCATTTT. The complete variable domain, with remaining parts taken from reference TRBV28 and TRBJ1-5, reads DVKVTQSSRYLVKRTGEKVFLECVQDMDHENMFWYRQDPGLGLRLIYFSYDVKMKEKGDIPEGYSVSREKKERFSLILESASTNQTSMYLCASSWDRSNQPQHFGDGTRLSIL.

The rearrangement joins TRBV30 to TRBJ2-2, with D possibly being TRBD1 (5 bases). The CDR3 spans 14 residues. The germline V and J ends were trimmed by 4 bases and 5 bases, with 14 bases remaining between them. Germline-derived CDR1 and CDR2 are GTSNPN and SVGIG (reference sequence). DNA of the CDR3: TGTGCCTGGACCGCAGGGAAATTTACCGGGGAGCTGTTTTTT. Protein: CAWTAGKFTGELFF. The full variable domain, with the rest looked up from reference TRBV30 and TRBJ2-2, is SQTIHQWPATLVQPVGSPLSLECTVEGTSNPNLYWYRQAAGRGLQLLFYSVGIGQISSEVPQNLSASRPQDRQFILSSKKLLLSDSGFYLCAWTAGKFTGELFFGEGSRLTVL.

J is TRBJ2-7 and V is TRBV18, with D unresolved. Germline CDR1 reads KGHSH; CDR2 reads LQKENI. With 1 base removed from V and 6 bases from J, the gap between germline ends came to 7 bases. This CDR3 is built from 12 residues. CDR3 loop: CASSPQFGEQYF. As DNA, the CDR3 is TGTGCCAGCTCACCACAGTTCGGCGAGCAGTACTTC.

The rearrangement joins TRBV25-1 to TRBJ1-1; 9 nucleotides agree with TRBD1. Germline CDR1 reads MGHDK; CDR2 reads SYGVNS. Trimming removed 5 bases from V and 4 bases from J; junction bases left unmatched: 8. There are 15 residues in the CDR3. Here the CDR3 reads CASSKTGGTGTEAFF. CDR3 coding DNA: TGTGCCAGCAGTAAGACAGGGGGAACCGGCACTGAAGCTTTCTTT. The full variable domain, with the rest looked up from reference TRBV25-1 and TRBJ1-1, is EADIYQTPRYLVIGTGKKITLECSQTMGHDKMYWYQQDPGMELHLIHYSYGVNSTEKGDLSSESTVSRIRTEHFPLTLESARPSHTSQYLCASSKTGGTGTEAFFGQGTRLTVV.

The chain recombines TRBV7-2 with TRBJ2-7, with 7 bases fitting TRBD2. CDR3 length equals 15 residues. CDR1 is SGHTA and CDR2 is FQGNSA in the germline V gene. V shed 2 bases and J 3 bases; nucleotides not matched to a gene: 7. CDR3 sequence (DNA): TGTGCCAGCAGCTTATTTGCAGGGAGGGACTACGAGCAGTACTTC. Its translation is CASSLFAGRDYEQYF.

The rearrangement joins TRBV19 to TRBJ2-2, with a weak D call TRBD1 (6 bases). Germline values: CDR1 LNHDA, CDR2 SQIVND (reference sequence). There are 17 residues in the CDR3. Trimming stripped 7 bases from V and 0 bases from J, with 18 bases between. CDR3 nucleotide sequence: TGTGCCAGTACCAAAGGGGGTGCCAGCGCGAACACCGGGGAGCTGTTTTTT. The encoded protein is CASTKGGASANTGELFF.

The chain links TRBV15 to TRBJ2-7, with D hard to call. The CDR3 is 13 amino acids. V lost 1 base and J 4 bases, leaving 8 bases between the germline ends. Germline loops: CDR1 LNHNV, CDR2 YYDKDF (reference sequence). The CDR3 DNA reads as TGTGCCACCAGCAGAGGCTTACAGTACGAGCAGTACTTC. Translation gives CATSRGLQYEQYF.

The V and J genes are TRBV2 and TRBJ2-3; a weak D match, TRBD2 (6 bases). V dropped 9 bases and J dropped 2 bases, with 15 bases sitting between them. Per germline, CDR1 SNHLY and CDR2 FYNNEI. This CDR3 is 14 amino acids long. The CDR3 loop reads CARRLTSPTDTQYF. CDR3 sequence (DNA): TGTGCCAGAAGGCTCACTAGCCCCACAGATACGCAGTATTTT.

The chain employs TRBV2 and TRBJ2-6; D call uncertain. This CDR3 spans 14 amino acids. Germline values: CDR1 SNHLY, CDR2 FYNNEI. With 7 bases removed from V and 2 bases from J, the gap between germline ends came to 9 bases. DNA for the CDR3: TGTGCCAGCACCCTACCGCCTGGGGCCAACGTCCTGACTTTC. Amino acid sequence: CASTLPPGANVLTF. Variable domain in full (rest from reference TRBV2 and TRBJ2-6): EPEVTQTPSHQVTQMGQEVILRCVPISNHLYFYWYRQILGQKVEFLVSFYNNEISEKSEIFDDQFSVERPDGSNFTLKIRSTKLEDSAMYFCASTLPPGANVLTFGAGSRLTVL.